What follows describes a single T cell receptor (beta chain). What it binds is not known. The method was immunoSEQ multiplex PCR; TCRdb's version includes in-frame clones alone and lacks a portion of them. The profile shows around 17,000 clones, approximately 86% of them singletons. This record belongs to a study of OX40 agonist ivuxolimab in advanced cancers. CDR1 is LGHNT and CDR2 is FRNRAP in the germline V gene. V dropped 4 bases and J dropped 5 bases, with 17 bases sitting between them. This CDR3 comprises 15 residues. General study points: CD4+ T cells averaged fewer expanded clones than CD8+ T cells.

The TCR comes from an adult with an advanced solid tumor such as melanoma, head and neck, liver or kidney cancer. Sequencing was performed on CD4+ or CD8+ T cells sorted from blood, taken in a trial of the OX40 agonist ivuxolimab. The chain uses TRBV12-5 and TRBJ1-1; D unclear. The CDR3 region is CASGSDRLGKTEAFF. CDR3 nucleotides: TGTGCTAGTGGTTCCGACCGCTTGGGGAAGACTGAAGCTTTCTTT. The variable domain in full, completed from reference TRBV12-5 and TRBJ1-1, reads DARVTQTPRHKVTEMGQEVTMRCQPILGHNTVFWYRQTMMQGLELLAYFRNRAPLDDSGMPKDRFSAEMPDATLATLKIQPSEPRDSAVYFCASGSDRLGKTEAFFGQGTRLTVV.